These 17 T cell receptor beta chains share one sample of origin, sequenced in a study of regulatory T cells in long-lasting Graves disease. This sample's time point: newly diagnosed GD, antithyroid drugs for less than 3 months. Generation of the TCR library employed RNA extracted from PBMCs. Construction of the TCR beta libraries employed iRepertoire HTBI primers in conjunction with Arm-PCR of CDR3 regions. TCRdb re-derived calls from the multiplex PCR reads in MiXCR, one entry per CDR3 protein. The sample lists over 500,000 distinct CDR3 sequences, roughly 15% occurring once. These same data were also listed under a study on T cells in Graves' hyperthyroidism and ophthalmopathy.

Sequenced material: peripheral blood mononuclear cells (PBMCs), taken at new diagnosis, from a patient treated with antithyroid drugs. These TCRs come from a woman in her twenties or thirties with Graves disease.

V and J are TRBV6-4 and TRBJ2-3; D gene uncertain. Germline V gives CDR1 MRHNA, CDR2 SNTAGT. This CDR3 spans 16 amino acids. V lost 0 bases and J 1 base, leaving 11 bases between the germline ends. The CDR3 region has the DNA TGTGCCAGCAGTGACTCGTATGGTGGGGGCACAGATACGCAGTATTTT. It is translated as CASSDSYGGGTDTQYF.

The rearrangement links TRBV18 to TRBJ1-2, with TRBD1 matching over 8 bases. The CDR3 loop spans 14 amino acids. Germline V gives CDR1 KGHSH, CDR2 LQKENI. V was clipped by 3 bases and J by 5 bases; unmatched bases: 5. This CDR3 is CASSPGQALYGYTF. The CDR3 DNA reads as TGTGCCAGCTCACCGGGACAGGCATTGTATGGCTACACCTTC.

This clonotype was observed many times. At one end the junction does not follow the germline gene, possibly because of a read error. The chain recombines TRBV29-1 with TRBJ2-5; 7 bases match TRBD2. CDR1 SQVTM and CDR2 ANQGSEA come from the germline V gene. The CDR3 consists of 14 residues. This chain's CDR3 is CSVEGLVEMETQYF. The CDR3 nucleotides read TGCAGCGTCGAAGGACTAGTAGAAATGGAGACCCAGTACTTC.

The gene calls are TRBV6-1 and TRBJ2-1; TRBD1 matches 7 bases. The CDR3 totals 16 residues. The V and J ends lost 4 bases and 4 bases, in that order; junction bases with no gene match: 10. CDR1 and CDR2 from the germline V gene are MNHNS and SASEGT. CDR3 amino acids: CASSAPYRGPYNEQFF. CDR3 DNA: TGTGCCAGCAGTGCCCCTTACAGGGGCCCGTACAATGAGCAGTTCTTC.

This clonotype was seen at least ten times. V gene TRBV12-3 or TRBV12-4 combines with J gene TRBJ1-4; D gene ambiguous. Trimming removed 7 bases at V and 0 bases at J, with 9 bases between. The CDR3 length is 14 residues. CDR3 DNA: TGTGCCAGCACCTCAACAGCAACTAATGAAAAACTGTTTTTT. The encoded protein is CASTSTATNEKLFF.

This clonotype was seen ten or more times. The genes are TRBV2 and TRBJ2-5, with D tentatively TRBD1 or TRBD2 (6 bases each). Per germline, CDR1 SNHLY and CDR2 FYNNEI. This CDR3 spans 14 amino acids. V was shortened by 5 bases and J by 4 bases, with 14 bases between the two germline ends. The CDR3 bases are TGTGCCAGCAGTCACTCGGGGGCGGGAGAGACCCAGTACTTC. Its protein is CASSHSGAGETQYF.

This chain connects TRBV6-2 or TRBV6-3 to TRBJ2-1, with 10 positions matching TRBD2. This CDR3 comprises 15 residues. In germline, CDR1 is MNHEY, CDR2 SVGEGT. J was trimmed by 6 bases and V by 4 bases; bases with no gene match: 6. CDR3 sequence: CASSWGTSELNEQFF. The CDR3 DNA reads as TGTGCCAGCAGTTGGGGGACTAGCGAACTCAATGAGCAGTTCTTC.

The sample holds many counts of this clonotype. The chain links TRBV7-6 to TRBJ2-3, with D uncertain. The CDR3 runs 15 residues. Deletions cut 6 bases from V and 0 bases from J, with 13 bases between. Per the germline V gene, CDR1 is SGHVS and CDR2 is FNYEAQ. The CDR3 here is CASRSTSVSTDTQYF. The CDR3 DNA is TGTGCCAGCAGGAGCACTTCGGTGAGCACAGATACGCAGTATTTT.

This clonotype was seen a few times. CDR3 region: CASSVQQGSATEAFF. The CDR3 DNA follows: TGTGCCAGCAGCGTTCAACAGGGGTCGGCCACTGAAGCTTTCTTT. J is TRBJ1-1 and V is TRBV7-2, with 7 bases that match TRBD1. This CDR3 has 15 amino acids. From germline, CDR1 is SGHTA and CDR2 FQGNSA. The V gene end was trimmed by 5 bases and the J gene end by 4 bases; junction bases not matched to a gene: 10.

This clonotype was observed at least ten times. The chain is built from TRBV15 and TRBJ2-7; TRBD2 aligns across 9 bases. CDR1 is LNHNV, CDR2 YYDKDF, per germline (reference sequence). The CDR3 has 15 residues. Germline trimming cut 0 bases from V and 5 bases from J; bases unmatched to any gene: 5. CDR3 sequence reads: CATSRDGLAGNEQYF. CDR3 in DNA: TGTGCCACCAGCAGAGACGGGCTAGCGGGAAACGAGCAGTACTTC.

This clonotype was detected ten times or more. The chain combines TRBV7-3 with TRBJ2-2; 10 nucleotides line up with TRBD2. The CDR3 sequence is 13 residues long. Germline loops: CDR1 SGHTA, CDR2 FQGTGA. Germline trimming cut 7 bases from V and 7 bases from J; bases unmatched to any gene: 3. The CDR3 bases are TGTGCCAGCACTAGCGGGAGTCACGGGGAGCTGTTTTTT. This sequence encodes CASTSGSHGELFF.

In its sample, this clonotype was seen a few times. The DNA of the CDR3 is TGTGCCAGCGAGAAGAGTGGATCCTCCTACAATGAGCAGTTCTTC. The encoded protein is CASEKSGSSYNEQFF. This rearrangement joins TRBV28 to TRBJ2-1; D not certain. CDR1 is MDHEN, CDR2 SYDVKM, per germline. The CDR3 runs 15 residues. Trimming took 8 bases from V and 0 from J, leaving 14 bases between them.

V usage is TRBV9 and J usage is TRBJ2-3; tentative D call: TRBD2 (6 bases). CDR1 is SGDLS, CDR2 YYNGEE, per germline. Trimming took 2 bases from V and 1 from J, leaving 8 bases between them. The CDR3 covers 14 residues. The CDR3 here is CASSVASGTDTQYF. Written as DNA, the CDR3 is TGTGCCAGCAGCGTTGCTAGCGGCACAGATACGCAGTATTTT.

Many counts were recorded for this clonotype. The V call is TRBV6-5, the J call TRBJ2-7, with 7 bases lining up with TRBD1. J lost 6 bases, V lost 0 bases, and 8 bases had no gene match. The CDR3 is made up of 15 amino acids. Per germline, CDR1 MNHEY and CDR2 SVGAGI. The DNA of the CDR3 is TGTGCCAGCAGTTACTCGAACAGGGGCTCGGGCGAGCAGTACTTC. This translates into CASSYSNRGSGEQYF.

The rearrangement links TRBV10-3 to TRBJ2-3; D not certain. Germline CDR1 reads ENHRY; CDR2 reads SYGVKD. The CDR3 has 13 residues. Trimming cost V 6 bases and J 2 bases, with 9 bases left between them. Here the CDR3 reads CAIRGPSTDTQYF. CDR3 coding DNA: TGTGCCATCAGGGGTCCATCCACAGATACGCAGTATTTT.

This clonotype was observed many times. The CDR3: CASSLVAAQETQYF. The CDR3 bases are TGTGCCAGCAGCTTGGTAGCGGCGCAAGAGACCCAGTACTTC. The V call is TRBV7-8, the J call TRBJ2-5, with D perhaps TRBD2 (6 bases). V was trimmed by 3 bases and J by 2 bases, leaving 10 bases between them. Germline V gene data show CDR1 as SGHVS and CDR2 as FQNEAQ. The CDR3 has 14 residues.

The table lists this clonotype with many counts. The gene calls are TRBV7-9 and TRBJ2-1; 7 bases agree with TRBD2. The V and J ends lost 1 base and 4 bases, in that order; junction bases with no gene match: 4. This CDR3 contains 15 residues. Germline V gene lookup returns CDR1 SEHNR and CDR2 FQNEAQ (reference sequence). In nucleotides, the CDR3 is TGTGCCAGCAGCTTAGTAGCGGGCGGATACAATGAGCAGTTCTTC. Protein product: CASSLVAGGYNEQFF.